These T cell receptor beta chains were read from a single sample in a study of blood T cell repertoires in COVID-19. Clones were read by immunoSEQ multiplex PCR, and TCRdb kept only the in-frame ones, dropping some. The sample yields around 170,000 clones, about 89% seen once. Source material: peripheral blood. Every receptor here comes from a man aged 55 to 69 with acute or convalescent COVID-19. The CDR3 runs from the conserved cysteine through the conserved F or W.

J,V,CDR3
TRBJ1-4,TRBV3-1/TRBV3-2,CASSQDLTGARSEKLFF
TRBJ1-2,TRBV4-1,CASSQDRQGTARGYTF
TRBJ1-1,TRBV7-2,CASSFLQGKNTEAFF
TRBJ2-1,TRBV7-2,CASSTSGTSHLLRFF
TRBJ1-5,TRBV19,CASGGSGLGQPQHF
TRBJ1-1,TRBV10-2,CASSEEEGALEAFF
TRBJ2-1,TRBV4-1,CASSQAYRQGPYNEQFF
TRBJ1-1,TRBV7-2,CASSDSRGGEDEAFF
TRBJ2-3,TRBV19,CASSRGGLGTDTQYF
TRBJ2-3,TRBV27,CASSSYTDTQYF
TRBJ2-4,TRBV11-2,CASSPRRAGNIQYF
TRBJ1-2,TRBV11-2,CASSLAGAGYGYTF
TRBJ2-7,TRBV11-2,CASSQYVYEQYF
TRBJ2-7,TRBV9,CASSSRTGLEQYF
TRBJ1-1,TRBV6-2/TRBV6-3,CASSRTDNTEAFF
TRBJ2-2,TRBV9,CASSALASNTGELFF
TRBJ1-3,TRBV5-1,CASSPTGASGNTIYF
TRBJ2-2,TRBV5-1,CASSLRSGGESGELFF
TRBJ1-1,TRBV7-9,CASSLIDRGRTEAFF
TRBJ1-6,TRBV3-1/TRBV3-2,CAKKPGQGHSPLHF
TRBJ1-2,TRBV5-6,CASRAPPPGHGYTF
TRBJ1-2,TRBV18,CASSPAVDSPYGYTF
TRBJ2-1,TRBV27,CASKGRNNNEQFF
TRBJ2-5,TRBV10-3,CAISAGETQYF
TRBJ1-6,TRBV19,CASSIVTGSPLHF
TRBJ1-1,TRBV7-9,CASSSGVNTEAFF
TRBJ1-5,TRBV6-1,CASSESHGRQPQHF
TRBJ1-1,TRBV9,CASSVAGGAEAFF
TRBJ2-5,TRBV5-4,CASSLRLAEETQYF
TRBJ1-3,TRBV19,CASRTDGNTIYF
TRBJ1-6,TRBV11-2,CASSLESHSSPLHF
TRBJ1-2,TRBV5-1,CASRGEKLTYGYTF
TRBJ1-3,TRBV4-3,CASSQDPPTTRSGNTIYF
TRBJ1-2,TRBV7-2,CASSLVRVRDNYGYTF
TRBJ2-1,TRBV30,CAWSALAGQYNEQFF
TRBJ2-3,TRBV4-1,CASSRLAGTTDTQYF
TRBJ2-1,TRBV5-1,CASSPNAGRDEQFF
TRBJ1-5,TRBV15,CATSRDLQGGQPQHF
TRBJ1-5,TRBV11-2,CASSSSRESGQPQHF
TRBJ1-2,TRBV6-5,CASSLIQGSGYTF
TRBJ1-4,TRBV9,CASNRQGSNEKLFF
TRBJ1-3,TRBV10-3,CAISARQSSSGNTIYF
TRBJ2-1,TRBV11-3,CASSLGGAGPQFF
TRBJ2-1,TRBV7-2,CASSTGLAYNEQFF
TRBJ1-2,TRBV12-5,CASGTPYGYTF
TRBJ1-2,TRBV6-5,CASNRGQGVHYGYTF
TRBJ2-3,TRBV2,CASRDRLAGGQGTQYF
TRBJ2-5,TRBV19,CASSPENRQETQYF
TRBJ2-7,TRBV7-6,CASSSDRGQDEQYF
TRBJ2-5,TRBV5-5,CASSLVGGSGETQYF